These 9 T cell receptor beta chains share one sample of origin, sequenced in a study of T cell responses to AZD1222 COVID-19 vaccine. The table came from immunoSEQ multiplex PCR; TCRdb's copy has only in-frame clones and leaves some out. The table records approximately 150,000 clones, around 90% of them present only once. Sequencing used peripheral blood, obtained 28 days after the second AZD1222 dose. Receptors were obtained from an adult who received the AZD1222 COVID-19 vaccine.

This clone was found a few times. CDR3 nucleotides: TGTGCCAGCAGCCCTAGCAGGCTTACGCAGTATTTT. The encoded protein is CASSPSRLTQYF. The chain recombines TRBV5-6 with TRBJ2-3, with a tentative D call TRBD2 (5 bases). Germline V gene lookup returns CDR1 SGHDT and CDR2 YYEEEE. The CDR3 runs 12 residues. Deletions cut 4 bases from V and 8 bases from J, with 11 bases between.

As to this clone: Distinct nucleotide sequences in the sample also encode this CDR3. The genes are TRBV19 and TRBJ2-7, with D unresolved. V lost 3 bases and J lost 7, with 10 bases in between. The CDR3 runs to 12 residues. CDR1 is LNHDA, CDR2 SQIVND, per germline (reference sequence). CDR3 nucleotides: TGTGCCAGTAGTATCCTCGGTGGGGAGCAGTACTTC. It codes for CASSILGGEQYF.

The V call is TRBV5-4, the J call TRBJ2-1, with D maybe TRBD1 (6 bases). V was cut by 9 bases and J by 9 bases, with 25 bases left in between. CDR3 size: 15 residues. Germline CDR1 reads SGHNT; CDR2 reads YYREEE (reference sequence). The CDR3 reads CATPGRSAGAGEQFF. The CDR3 nucleotides read TGTGCCACCCCGGGAAGATCGGCAGGGGCCGGTGAGCAGTTCTTC.

The CDR3 DNA reads TGTGCCAGCTCACCACAGGACACCTTTAACTATGGCTACACCTTC. It translates to CASSPQDTFNYGYTF. The chain is built from TRBV18 and TRBJ1-2, with D maybe TRBD1 (5 bases). Germline CDR1 KGHSH, CDR2 LQKENI. Trimming removed 1 base at V and 1 base at J, with 10 bases between. The CDR3 loop spans 15 amino acids.

The rearrangement links TRBV5-1 to TRBJ2-7; D remains unclear. CDR3 length: 13 residues. In germline, CDR1 is SGHRS, CDR2 YFSETQ. Between the trimmed V and J ends, which lost 3 bases and 0 bases, there was a span of 7 bases. The CDR3 here is CASSWSNSYEQYF. In DNA form, the CDR3 reads TGCGCCAGCAGCTGGAGCAACTCCTACGAGCAGTACTTC.

The CDR3 DNA is TGTGCCACCACGGACTCGGGAAATCAGCCCCAGCATTTT. It encodes CATTDSGNQPQHF. The chain has TRBV10-3 and TRBJ1-5; D is uncertain. Germline values: CDR1 ENHRY, CDR2 SYGVKD. The CDR3 loop spans 13 amino acids. Trimming removed 10 bases from V and 4 bases from J, with 14 bases in between.

The chain carries TRBV5-4 and TRBJ1-1; 9 bases align to TRBD1. Germline V gene lookup returns CDR1 SGHNT and CDR2 YYREEE (reference sequence). The CDR3 has 16 amino acids. V shed 3 bases and J 0 bases; nucleotides not matched to a gene: 6. The CDR3 spells CASSSGTGNLNTEAFF. The CDR3 DNA reads TGTGCCAGCAGCTCTGGGACAGGGAACTTGAACACTGAAGCTTTCTTT. Variable domain in full (rest from reference TRBV5-4 and TRBJ1-1): ETGVTQSPTHLIKTRGQQVTLRCSSQSGHNTVSWYQQALGQGPQFIFQYYREEENGRGNFPPRFSGLQFPNYSSELNVNALELDDSALYLCASSSGTGNLNTEAFFGQGTRLTVV.

The chain carries TRBV6-9 and TRBJ1-1, with TRBD1 matching over 7 bases. Germline V CDR1 and CDR2: MNHGY, SVAAGI. J was trimmed by 0 bases and V by 4 bases; bases with no gene match: 14. The CDR3 loop spans 18 amino acids. CDR3 protein: CASSWTTGRGSMNTEAFF. For the CDR3, the DNA is TGTGCCAGCAGTTGGACGACAGGGAGGGGAAGTATGAACACTGAAGCTTTCTTT.

This chain connects TRBV13 to TRBJ2-5, with 8 bases that match TRBD1. The V gene end was trimmed by 5 bases and the J gene end by 2 bases; junction bases not matched to a gene: 10. The CDR3 contains 16 residues. The germline V gene has CDR1 PRHDT and CDR2 FYEKMQ (reference sequence). The CDR3 DNA reads as TGTGCCAGCAGCCCCCGGACAGGGCTACCTCAAGAGACCCAGTACTTC. This gives the protein CASSPRTGLPQETQYF.